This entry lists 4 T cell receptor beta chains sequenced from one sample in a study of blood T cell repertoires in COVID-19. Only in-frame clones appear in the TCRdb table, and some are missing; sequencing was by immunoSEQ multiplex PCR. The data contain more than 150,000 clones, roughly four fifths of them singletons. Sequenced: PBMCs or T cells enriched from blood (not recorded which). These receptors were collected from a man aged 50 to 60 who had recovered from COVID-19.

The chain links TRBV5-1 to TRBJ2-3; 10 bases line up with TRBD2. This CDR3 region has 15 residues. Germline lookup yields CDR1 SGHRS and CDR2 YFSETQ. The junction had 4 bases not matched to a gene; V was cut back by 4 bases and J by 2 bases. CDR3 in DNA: TGCGCCAGCAGCCCGGGACTAGCGTACACAGATACGCAGTATTTT. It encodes CASSPGLAYTDTQYF.

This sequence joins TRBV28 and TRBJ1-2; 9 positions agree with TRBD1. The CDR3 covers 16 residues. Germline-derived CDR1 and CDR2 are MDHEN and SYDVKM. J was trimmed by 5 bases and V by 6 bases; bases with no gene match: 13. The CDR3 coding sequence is TGTGCCAGCAGCCGGACAGGGGACAGTCGCTCGTATGGCTACACCTTC. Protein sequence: CASSRTGDSRSYGYTF.

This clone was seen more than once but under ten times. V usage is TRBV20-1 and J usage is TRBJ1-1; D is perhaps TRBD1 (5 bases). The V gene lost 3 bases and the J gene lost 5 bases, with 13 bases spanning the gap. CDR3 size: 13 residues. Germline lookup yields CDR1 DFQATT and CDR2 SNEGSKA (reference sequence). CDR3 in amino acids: CSASLGVGTEAFF. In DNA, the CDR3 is TGCAGTGCTAGTTTAGGGGTAGGAACTGAAGCTTTCTTT.

The CDR3, as DNA: TGTGCCAGCAGCCAAGGGGCAGGTGGTAGTCAGCCCCAGCATTTT. Amino acids: CASSQGAGGSQPQHF. This chain connects TRBV3-1 (or the pseudogene TRBV3-2) to TRBJ1-5, with D hard to call. From germline, CDR1 is LGHDT and CDR2 YNNKEL (reference sequence). Deletions cut 1 base from V and 6 bases from J, with 13 bases between. This CDR3 comprises 15 residues.